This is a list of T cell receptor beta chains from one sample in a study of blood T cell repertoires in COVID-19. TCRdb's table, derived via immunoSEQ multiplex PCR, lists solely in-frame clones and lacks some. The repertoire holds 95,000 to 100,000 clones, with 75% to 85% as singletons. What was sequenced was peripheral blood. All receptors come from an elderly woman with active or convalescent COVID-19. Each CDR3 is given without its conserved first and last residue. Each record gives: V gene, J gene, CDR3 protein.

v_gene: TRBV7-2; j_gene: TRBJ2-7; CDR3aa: ASSPMAGGYNEQY
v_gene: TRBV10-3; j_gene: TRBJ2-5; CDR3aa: AISGQAKETQY
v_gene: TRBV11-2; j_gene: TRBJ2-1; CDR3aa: ASSPSFSGSSYNEQF
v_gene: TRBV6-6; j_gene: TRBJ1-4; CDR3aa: ASSYHTVNEKLF
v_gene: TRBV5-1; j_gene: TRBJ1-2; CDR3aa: ASSRSPEGDGYT
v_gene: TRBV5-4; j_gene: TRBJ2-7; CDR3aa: ASSFPGGSYEQY
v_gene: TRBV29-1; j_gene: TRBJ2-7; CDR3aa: SVETPGLAGEQY
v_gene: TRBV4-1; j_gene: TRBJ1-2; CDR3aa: ASSQGQNYGYT
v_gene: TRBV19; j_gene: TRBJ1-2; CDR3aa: ASSEGTGTNYGYT
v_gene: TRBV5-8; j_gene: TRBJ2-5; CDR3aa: ASSLDRGMETQY
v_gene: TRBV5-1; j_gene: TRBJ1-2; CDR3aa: ASSLLGQNYGYT
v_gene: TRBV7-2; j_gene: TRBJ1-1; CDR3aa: ASSLESLYNTEAF
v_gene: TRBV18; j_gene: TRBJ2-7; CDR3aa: ASSPIPTGGVDEQY
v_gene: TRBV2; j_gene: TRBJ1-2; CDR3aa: ASSEGGRAVYGYT
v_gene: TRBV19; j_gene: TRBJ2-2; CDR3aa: ASSIRVGNGELF
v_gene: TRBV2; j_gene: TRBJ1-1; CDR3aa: ARSVQGPNTEAF
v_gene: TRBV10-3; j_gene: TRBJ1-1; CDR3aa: AISEVREAEAF
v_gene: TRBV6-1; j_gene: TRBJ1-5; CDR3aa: ASSERGRSNQPQH
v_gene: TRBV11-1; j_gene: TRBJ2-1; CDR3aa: ASSPLAGGLSNEQF
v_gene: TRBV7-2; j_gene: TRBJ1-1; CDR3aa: ASSYSRGTEAF
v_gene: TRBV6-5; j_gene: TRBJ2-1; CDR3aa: ASESGYNEQF
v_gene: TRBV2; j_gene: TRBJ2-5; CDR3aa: ASKRTAQETQY
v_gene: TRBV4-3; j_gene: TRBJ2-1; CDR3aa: ASSQGTSGNGGEQF
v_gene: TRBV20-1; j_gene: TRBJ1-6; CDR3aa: SASQGSNSPLH
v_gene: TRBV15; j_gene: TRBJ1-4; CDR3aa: ATSRSMTGTNEKLF
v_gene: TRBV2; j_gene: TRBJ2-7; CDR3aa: ASSGRTGRGEQY
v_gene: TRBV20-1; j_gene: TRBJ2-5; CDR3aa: SAEETQY
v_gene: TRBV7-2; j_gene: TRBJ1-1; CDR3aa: ASSLAGNSGTEAF
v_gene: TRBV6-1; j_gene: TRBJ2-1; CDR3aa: ASSDLGGGVGNEQF
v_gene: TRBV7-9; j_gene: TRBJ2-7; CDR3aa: ASSPGTVYEQY
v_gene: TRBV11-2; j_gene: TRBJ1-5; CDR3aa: ASSLENYQPQH
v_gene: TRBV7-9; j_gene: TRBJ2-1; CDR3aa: ASSLVAMGLAERNEQF
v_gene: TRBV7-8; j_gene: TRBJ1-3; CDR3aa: ASSRWGTSSGNTIY
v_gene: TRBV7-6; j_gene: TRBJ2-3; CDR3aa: ASSLEGRPTDTQY
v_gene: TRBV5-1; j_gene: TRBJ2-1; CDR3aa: ASSAGAGNEQF
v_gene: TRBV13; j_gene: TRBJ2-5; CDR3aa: ASSLAGAETQY
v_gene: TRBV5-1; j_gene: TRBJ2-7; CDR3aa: ASSLSGDLYEQY
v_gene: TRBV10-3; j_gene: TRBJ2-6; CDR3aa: AITPGALDRDRPGANVLT
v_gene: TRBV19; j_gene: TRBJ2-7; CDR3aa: ASSMVLGRTRNEQY
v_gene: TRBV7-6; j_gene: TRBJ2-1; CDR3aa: ASSKTSGRDEQF
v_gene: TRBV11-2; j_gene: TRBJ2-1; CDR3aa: ASSSRTSGRDEQF
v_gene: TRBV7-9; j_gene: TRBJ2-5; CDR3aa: ASSPWIAGGAETQY
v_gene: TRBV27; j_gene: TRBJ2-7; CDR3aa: ASSLSWGTYSYEQY
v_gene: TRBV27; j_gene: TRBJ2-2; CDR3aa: ASSFIFGELF
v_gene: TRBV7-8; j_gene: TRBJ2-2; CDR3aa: ASREGWPGEMNTGELF
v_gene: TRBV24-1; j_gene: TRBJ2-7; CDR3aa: ATSDLTGHQY
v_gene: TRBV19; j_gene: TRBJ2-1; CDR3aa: ASTLDGDNEQF
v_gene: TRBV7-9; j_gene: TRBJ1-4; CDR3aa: ASSLAGGREKLF
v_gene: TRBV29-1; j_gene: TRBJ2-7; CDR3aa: SVGLAASYEQY
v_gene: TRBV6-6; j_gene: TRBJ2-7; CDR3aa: ASKLDGEGEQY